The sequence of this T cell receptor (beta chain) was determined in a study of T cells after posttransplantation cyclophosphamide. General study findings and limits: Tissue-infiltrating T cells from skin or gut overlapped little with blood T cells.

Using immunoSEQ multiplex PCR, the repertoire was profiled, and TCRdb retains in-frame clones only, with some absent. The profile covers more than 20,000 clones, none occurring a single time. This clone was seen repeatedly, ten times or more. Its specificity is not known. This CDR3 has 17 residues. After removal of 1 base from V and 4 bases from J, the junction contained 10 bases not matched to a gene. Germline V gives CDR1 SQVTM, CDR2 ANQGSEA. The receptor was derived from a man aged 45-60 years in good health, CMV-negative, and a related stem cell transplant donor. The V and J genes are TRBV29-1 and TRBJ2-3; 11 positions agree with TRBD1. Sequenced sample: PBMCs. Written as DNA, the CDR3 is TGCAGCGTTGAAGGTTTGAGGGACAGGGGGGGGTCAGATACGCAGTATTTT. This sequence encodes CSVEGLRDRGGSDTQYF.